This T cell receptor beta chain derives from a study of T-cell reconstitution after alpha-beta-depleted transplantation in children. The study's findings and limits: T-cell counts and diversity at one year post-transplant came mainly from newly produced T cells. Several hundred rapidly expanded clones from non-depleted graft cells reportedly supplied alpha-beta T cells about two months post-transplant. Surviving recipient T cells and thymic progenitors underlay high day-60 TCRbeta diversity in some patients.

The TCRbeta library was prepared with unique molecular identifiers. TCRdb itself ran the PCR reads through MiXCR, one entry per CDR3 protein. The repertoire consists of roughly 340,000 distinct CDR3 sequences, with 15% to 20% occurring once and the leading ten covering around 43%. This clonotype was counted a few times. The target antigen is unknown. This specimen consisted of PBMCs, mostly from graft donor cells, obtained 360 days after TCRalphabeta/CD19-depleted stem cell transplant. The clonotype originates from a male patient between 2 and 15 years old who had a stem cell transplant for acute lymphoblastic leukemia, so the T cells may come from the graft donor.

The CDR3 coding sequence is TGCGCCAGCAGCCCTATTCCAGCCTCCGGGATCGGACCTAATGAAAAACTGTTTTTT. Translated: CASSPIPASGIGPNEKLFF. The rearrangement uses TRBV5-1 and TRBJ1-4; no clear D. The CDR3 has 19 residues. Germline values: CDR1 SGHRS, CDR2 YFSETQ. Trimming pared 4 bases from V and 3 bases from J, leaving 25 bases between.